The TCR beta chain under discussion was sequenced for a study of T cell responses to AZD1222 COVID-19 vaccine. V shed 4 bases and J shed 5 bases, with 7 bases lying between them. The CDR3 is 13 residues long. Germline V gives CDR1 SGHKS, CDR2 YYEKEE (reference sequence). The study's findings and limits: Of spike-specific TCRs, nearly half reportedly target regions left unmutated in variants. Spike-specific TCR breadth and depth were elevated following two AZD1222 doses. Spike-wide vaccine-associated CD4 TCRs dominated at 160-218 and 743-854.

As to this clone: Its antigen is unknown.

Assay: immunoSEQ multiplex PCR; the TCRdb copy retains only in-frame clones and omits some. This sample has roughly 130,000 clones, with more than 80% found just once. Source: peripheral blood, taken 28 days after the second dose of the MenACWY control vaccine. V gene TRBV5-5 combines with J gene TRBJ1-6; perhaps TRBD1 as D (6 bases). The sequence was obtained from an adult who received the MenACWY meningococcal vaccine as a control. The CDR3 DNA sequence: TGTGCCAGCAGCAGGACAGATAATTCACCCCTCCACTTT. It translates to CASSRTDNSPLHF.